This entry features one TCR beta chain sequence. The protocol was immunoSEQ multiplex PCR, while the TCRdb copy is restricted to in-frame clones and leaves out a portion. The table records roughly 76,000 clones, roughly nine tenths of them present only once. This sample stems from a study of blood T cell repertoires in COVID-19. At the level of the study: PBMCs, B-cell-depleted T cells, or T cells provided the cDNA or gDNA that made up the material.

Between the trimmed V and J ends, which lost 0 bases and 8 bases, there was a span of 10 bases. The CDR3 covers 14 residues. CDR1 and CDR2 from the germline V gene are SEHNR and FQNEAQ (reference sequence). This TCR came from a man in his fifties or sixties with acute or convalescent COVID-19. Sequencing input: peripheral blood. The chain carries TRBV7-9 and TRBJ1-4; D is perhaps TRBD1 (6 bases). In DNA form, the CDR3 reads TGTGCCAGCAGCTTAGCGGGCAGGGGAGAAAAACTGTTTTTT. Residues: CASSLAGRGEKLFF.